This TCR beta chain came from a study of shared clonotypes between healthy human individuals. Measured with immunoSEQ multiplex PCR; TCRdb has only the in-frame clones, and not every one. The table lists 2 million to 2.5 million clones, approximately 94% of them singletons. Comments on this clone: Its antigen is unidentified.

Study-level findings and limits: Sampling was confined to blood; repertoires within tissues likely differ.

Germline V gene lookup returns CDR1 SGHTA and CDR2 FQGNSA. The germline V and J ends were trimmed by 7 bases and 0 bases, with 22 bases remaining between them. The CDR3 sequence is 17 residues long. What was sequenced was naive CD4+ T cells sorted from blood. Subset meaning: CD45RA+ positively selected. This clonotype was obtained from a young man in good health. The rearrangement joins TRBV7-2 to TRBJ2-7, with D unresolved. The CDR3 reads CASKLDPIRTSSYEQYF. In nucleotides, the CDR3 is TGTGCCAGCAAATTGGACCCAATTCGAACGAGCTCCTACGAGCAGTACTTC.